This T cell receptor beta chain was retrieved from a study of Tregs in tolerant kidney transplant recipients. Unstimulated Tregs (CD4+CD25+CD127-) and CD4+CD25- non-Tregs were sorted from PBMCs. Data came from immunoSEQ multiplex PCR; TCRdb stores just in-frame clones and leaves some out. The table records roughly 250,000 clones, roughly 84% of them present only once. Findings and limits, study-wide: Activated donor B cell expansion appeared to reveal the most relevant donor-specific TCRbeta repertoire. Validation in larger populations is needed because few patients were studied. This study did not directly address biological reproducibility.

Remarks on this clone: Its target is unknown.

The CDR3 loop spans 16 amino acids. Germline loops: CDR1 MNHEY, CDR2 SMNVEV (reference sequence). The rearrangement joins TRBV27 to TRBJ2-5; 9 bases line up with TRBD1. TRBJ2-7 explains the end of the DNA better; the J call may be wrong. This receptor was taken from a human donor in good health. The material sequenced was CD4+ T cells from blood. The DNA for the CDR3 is TGTGCCAGCAGTTTAGCCGATGGACAGGGGAAGTTCGAGCAGTACTTC. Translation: CASSLADGQGKFEQYF.